This T cell receptor (beta chain) was retrieved from a study of T-cell memory formation after mild COVID-19. Study-wide points: SARS-CoV-2 specificity was not confirmed for second-wave clones peaking on day 37. Contracting CD8+ clones were enriched in EMRA, CD4+ mainly in CM and EM.

Of note for this clonotype: What it binds is unknown.

Each CDR3 protein gets one entry after TCRdb re-called the 5' RACE reads with MiXCR. This sample has nearly 350,000 distinct CDR3 sequences, with over 10% found just once. The CDR3 has 15 residues. Germline V lookup: CDR1 SEHNR, CDR2 FQNEAQ (reference sequence). Germline trimming cut 1 base from V and 7 bases from J; bases unmatched to any gene: 3. Source material: PBMCs or a T cell subset sorted from them (not recorded which). The TCR originated in a man aged 18-30 years who had mild COVID-19 (a few samples of this study predate the infection). Cell type and time point are not known. The chain is built from TRBV7-9 and TRBJ1-6; 8 bases match TRBD1. The CDR3 reads CASSLGTGINSPLHF. As DNA, the CDR3 is TGTGCCAGCAGCTTAGGGACAGGGATCAATTCACCCCTCCACTTT.